Listed below are T cell receptor beta chains from one sample, sequenced in a study of cytomegalovirus exposure and HLA in healthy donors. Using immunoSEQ multiplex PCR, the repertoire was profiled, and TCRdb retains in-frame clones only, with some absent. The data contain about 120,000 clones, around 76% of them singletons. Sequencing input: PBMCs. All receptors come from a man between 60 and 75 years old in good health and CMV-seropositive. The CDR3 runs from the conserved cysteine through the conserved F or W. D genes are given only for firm matches. Clone size is given for some rows only: seen once, a few or many times, or a class if the clone is expanded.

D,size,length,V,J,CDR3,DNA
TRBD1,-,15,TRBV5-1,TRBJ2-3,CASSLFQAGGDTQYF,TGCGCCAGCAGCTTGTTCCAGGCAGGGGGAGATACGCAGTATTTT
TRBD1,-,17,TRBV5-1,TRBJ2-1,CASSTPRGQGAIDEQFF,TGCGCCAGCAGCACCCCCCGGGGACAGGGGGCTATAGATGAGCAGTTCTTC
-,-,11,TRBV20-1,TRBJ1-4,CSASSGEKLFF,TGCAGTGCTAGTTCCGGGGAAAAACTGTTTTTT
TRBD1,once,15,TRBV11-3,TRBJ2-7,CASSFADRGFYEQYF,TGTGCCAGCAGCTTCGCGGACAGGGGGTTTTACGAGCAGTACTTC
-,-,14,TRBV5-1,TRBJ1-5,CASSLDGGSQPQHF,TGCGCCAGCAGCTTGGATGGGGGGTCTCAGCCCCAGCATTTT
-,-,14,TRBV9,TRBJ2-5,CASSVGSVQETQYF,TGTGCCAGCAGCGTAGGAAGCGTTCAAGAGACCCAGTACTTC
-,few,13,TRBV14,TRBJ1-1,CASSQGINTEAFF,TGTGCCAGCAGCCAAGGTATTAACACTGAAGCTTTCTTT
TRBD1,-,13,TRBV5-1,TRBJ2-5,CASSTTGQETQYF,TGCGCCAGCAGCACGACAGGGCAAGAGACCCAGTACTTC
-,-,16,TRBV7-3,TRBJ2-2,CASSLEALASTGELFF,TGTGCCAGCAGCTTAGAGGCCCTAGCGAGCACCGGGGAGCTGTTTTTT
TRBD1,-,14,TRBV19,TRBJ1-5,CASSTGQGGQPQHF,TGTGCCAGTAGTACGGGACAGGGGGGTCAGCCCCAGCATTTT
TRBD2,-,15,TRBV5-4,TRBJ2-7,CASSLALAGVVEQYF,TGTGCCAGCAGCTTGGCCCTAGCGGGGGTAGTAGAGCAGTACTTC
-,-,14,TRBV6-1,TRBJ1-1,CASRISGVVTEAFF,TGTGCCAGCAGGATTTCAGGGGTGGTTACTGAAGCTTTCTTT
TRBD1,-,14,TRBV5-4,TRBJ1-2,CASSFGQGGYGYTF,TGTGCCAGCAGCTTTGGACAGGGAGGCTATGGCTACACCTTC
TRBD2,-,16,TRBV9,TRBJ2-5,CASSVSSGGAWETQYF,TGTGCCAGCAGCGTGTCATCGGGGGGGGCCTGGGAGACCCAGTACTTC
-,-,13,TRBV7-2,TRBJ1-6,CASSYQNTSPLHF,TGTGCCAGCAGTTATCAGAATACTTCACCCCTCCACTTT
-,-,12,TRBV30,TRBJ1-6,CAWGTGDSPLHF,TGTGCCTGGGGGACTGGAGATTCACCCCTCCACTTT
-,-,13,TRBV25-1,TRBJ1-3,CASSERSGNTIYF,TGTGCCAGCAGTGAGCGGTCTGGAAACACCATATATTTT
TRBD1,-,17,TRBV11-2,TRBJ1-2,CASSLDFDRVENYGYTF,TGTGCCAGCAGCCTTGATTTTGACAGGGTGGAGAACTATGGCTACACCTTC
TRBD2,few,13,TRBV7-8,TRBJ2-1,CASSLRGRGEQFF,TGTGCCAGCAGCTTACGAGGGAGGGGTGAGCAGTTCTTC
TRBD1,-,19,TRBV4-1,TRBJ1-5,CASSQDVWDRNTFNQPQHF,TGCGCCAGCAGCCAAGATGTGTGGGACAGAAATACTTTCAATCAGCCCCAGCATTTT
-,-,15,TRBV6-1,TRBJ1-1,CASSEPPGMNTEAFF,TGTGCCAGCAGTGAACCCCCAGGCATGAACACTGAAGCTTTCTTT
-,-,9,TRBV2,TRBJ2-1,CATSAVGFF,TGTGCCACCTCAGCGGTAGGGTTCTTC
TRBD1,-,16,TRBV5-1,TRBJ1-3,CASSKGQPLSGNTIYF,TGCGCCAGCAGCAAGGGACAGCCCCTCTCTGGAAACACCATATATTTT
-,-,14,TRBV6-5,TRBJ1-2,CASSTSIGGYGYTF,TGTGCCAGCAGTACCTCGATCGGAGGCTATGGCTACACCTTC
-,-,13,TRBV7-9,TRBJ1-2,CASSLLAGSGYTF,TGTGCCAGCAGCTTATTAGCGGGGAGTGGCTACACCTTC
TRBD1,-,11,TRBV6-5,TRBJ2-1,CASSYAGGPFF,TGTGCCAGCAGTTACGCAGGGGGTCCGTTCTTC
TRBD1,once,17,TRBV7-3,TRBJ1-2,CASSLSGGQGPSYGYTF,TGTGCCAGCAGCTTATCGGGAGGACAGGGTCCCTCCTATGGCTACACCTTC
-,few,15,TRBV19,TRBJ2-7,CASSIGNGEVYEQYF,TGTGCCAGTAGTATAGGAAATGGGGAGGTCTACGAGCAGTACTTC
-,-,14,TRBV5-6,TRBJ1-4,CASSRGETNEKLFF,TGTGCCAGCAGCCGAGGAGAGACTAATGAAAAACTGTTTTTT
-,-,15,TRBV5-6,TRBJ1-3,CASSSAGKPADTIYF,TGTGCCAGCAGCTCCGCCGGGAAACCTGCCGACACCATATATTTT
-,-,12,TRBV5-6,TRBJ2-7,CASSQHPYEQYF,TGTGCCAGCAGCCAACACCCTTACGAGCAGTACTTC
TRBD2,-,17,TRBV28,TRBJ2-1,CASSPQGLARRNNEQFF,TGTGCCAGCAGTCCACAGGGACTAGCGAGACGAAACAATGAGCAGTTCTTC
TRBD1,-,15,TRBV6-1,TRBJ2-2,CASSLGTVRTGELFF,TGTGCCAGCAGCCTTGGGACAGTACGGACCGGGGAGCTGTTTTTT
TRBD1,-,16,TRBV25-1,TRBJ1-2,CASSELGGQGSYGYTF,TGTGCCAGCAGTGAATTAGGAGGACAGGGGAGCTATGGCTACACCTTC
TRBD1,-,16,TRBV6-1,TRBJ1-5,CASSGDRAISNQPQHF,TGTGCCAGCAGTGGGGACAGGGCAATTAGCAATCAGCCCCAGCATTTT
-,-,12,TRBV7-6,TRBJ1-2,CASSLGGEGYTF,TGTGCCAGCAGCCTAGGGGGGGAAGGCTACACCTTC
-,-,14,TRBV2,TRBJ1-1,CASSESGLRLEAFF,TGTGCCAGCAGTGAATCGGGACTGCGTCTCGAGGCTTTCTTT
TRBD1,-,19,TRBV13,TRBJ2-6,CASSLAPGQRWAGANGLTF,TGTGCCAGCAGCTTAGCCCCGGGACAGAGGTGGGCTGGGGCCAACGGCCTGACTTTC
-,-,15,TRBV9,TRBJ1-2,CASSVGTVANYGYTF,TGTGCCAGCAGCGTAGGTACAGTAGCTAACTATGGCTACACCTTC
-,-,13,TRBV29-1,TRBJ2-1,CSVRAGGYNEQFF,TGCAGCGTTCGGGCAGGGGGGTACAATGAGCAGTTCTTC
TRBD2,-,16,TRBV7-9,TRBJ2-1,CASSLSLIAGENEQFF,TGTGCCAGCAGCCTATCCCTAATAGCGGGGGAGAATGAGCAGTTCTTC
TRBD1,-,14,TRBV6-6,TRBJ2-7,CASSRTGGSYEQYF,TGTGCCAGCAGTCGGACAGGGGGGTCCTACGAGCAGTACTTC
TRBD1,-,15,TRBV6-6,TRBJ2-1,CASSYDRGGSNEQFF,TGTGCCAGCAGTTACGACAGGGGAGGTAGCAATGAGCAGTTCTTC
-,-,15,TRBV4-1,TRBJ2-3,CASSGQKAGTDTQYF,TGCGCCAGCAGCGGGCAGAAGGCCGGCACAGATACGCAGTATTTT
TRBD2,-,15,TRBV9,TRBJ2-5,CASSVRGSLTETQYF,TGTGCCAGCAGCGTGCGGGGGAGCCTTACAGAGACCCAGTACTTC
-,-,13,TRBV18,TRBJ1-1,CASSPAGNTEAFF,TGTGCCAGCTCACCAGCAGGTAACACTGAAGCTTTCTTT
TRBD2,-,13,TRBV5-6,TRBJ2-3,CASSLWGGYTQYF,TGTGCCAGCAGCTTGTGGGGGGGTTATACGCAGTATTTT
-,once,14,TRBV15,TRBJ2-3,CATSREAGRDTQYF,TGTGCCACCAGCAGAGAGGCAGGGCGAGATACGCAGTATTTT
TRBD2,-,15,TRBV14,TRBJ2-3,CASSRTSTSTDTQYF,TGTGCCAGCAGCCGGACTAGCACTAGCACAGATACGCAGTATTTT
-,-,14,TRBV6-6,TRBJ2-7,CASSYNRRVYEQYF,TGTGCCAGCAGTTACAATAGGAGGGTTTACGAGCAGTACTTC
TRBD1,few,15,TRBV10-3,TRBJ1-5,CAISADRAVNQPQHF,TGTGCCATCAGTGCGGACAGGGCAGTGAATCAGCCCCAGCATTTT
-,-,14,TRBV5-1,TRBJ2-7,CASTLDLLSYEQYF,TGCGCCAGCACGTTAGATCTACTCTCCTACGAGCAGTACTTC